The 10 T cell receptor beta chains presented below share a single source sample, sequenced in a study of shared clonotypes between healthy human individuals. Data came from immunoSEQ multiplex PCR; TCRdb stores just in-frame clones and leaves some out. The table records 850,000 to 1,200,000 clones, under 80% of them present only once. Sequencing used memory CD4+ T cells sorted from blood. Documented subset: CD45RA-negative fraction. Source of these receptors: a man aged 18 to 30 in good health.

The CDR3 nucleotides read TGCGCCAGCAGCCAGCCGGGGACTAAAGGCCAAGAGACCCAGTACTTC. Amino acid sequence: CASSQPGTKGQETQYF. This chain uses TRBV4-1 with TRBJ2-5; 7 bases line up with TRBD2. The CDR3 is 16 amino acids. V trimming: 3 bases; J trimming: 1 base; junction bases outside the gene matches: 8. Germline-derived CDR1 and CDR2 are MGHRA and YSYEKL.

This clone was counted a few times. In the same sample, other DNA sequences code for this CDR3. The rearrangement uses TRBV4-3 and TRBJ2-3; 8 bases are shared with TRBD1. Germline CDR1 reads LGHNA; CDR2 reads YSLEER. The CDR3 is 14 residues long. Germline trimming cut 4 bases from V and 1 base from J; bases unmatched to any gene: 1. CDR3 in amino acids: CASSLTGGTDTQYF. DNA for the CDR3: TGCGCCAGCAGCCTGACAGGGGGCACAGATACGCAGTATTTT.

The chain carries TRBV28 and TRBJ1-2; D gene ambiguous. Germline CDR1 is MDHEN and CDR2 is SYDVKM. V shed 2 bases and J shed 10 bases, with 11 bases lying between them. The CDR3 is 12 residues long. CDR3 loop: CASSLRGSSYTF. The CDR3 nucleotides are TGTGCCAGCAGTTTACGGGGATCATCCTACACCTTC.

This rearrangement joins TRBV2 to TRBJ1-2; the D gene is possibly TRBD1 (5 bases). The CDR3 is 15 amino acids. The germline gives CDR1 SNHLY, CDR2 FYNNEI. With 2 bases removed from V and 2 bases from J, the gap between germline ends came to 12 bases. The CDR3 DNA is TGTGCCAGCAGTGAATCGGCCAGGGTAAACTATGGCTACACCTTC. It encodes CASSESARVNYGYTF.

With regard to this clone: At one end, the junction sequence differs from germline, possibly due to a read error. The J gene is TRBJ2-7, the V gene TRBV7-7; the match to TRBD1 covers 8 bases. Germline-derived CDR1 and CDR2 are SSHAT and FNYEAQ (reference sequence). This CDR3 has 13 residues. The CDR3 sequence is CASSRGQGNEQYF. The CDR3 DNA reads as TGTGCTAGCAGCCGCGGACAGGGTAACGAGCAGTACTTC.

The V call is TRBV29-1, the J call TRBJ2-4, with D perhaps matching TRBD1 or TRBD2 (5 bases each). The V end lost 2 bases, the J end lost 3 bases, and 11 bases lay between the germline ends. Germline lookup yields CDR1 SQVTM and CDR2 ANQGSEA. This CDR3 comprises 14 residues. As DNA, the CDR3 is TGCAGCGTTGAATTTGGGACGTTCAAAAACATTCAGTACTTC. Its translation is CSVEFGTFKNIQYF. Looking up the rest from reference TRBV29-1 and TRBJ2-4 gives the full variable domain: SAVISQKPSRDICQRGTSLTIQCQVDSQVTMMFWYRQQPGQSLTLIATANQGSEATYESGFVIDKFPISRPNLTFSTLTVSNMSPEDSSIYLCSVEFGTFKNIQYFGAGTRLSVL.

This chain links TRBV11-1 with TRBJ2-1; D is unclear. This CDR3 is 14 amino acids long. The V end was cut by 5 bases, the J end by 9 bases, with 17 bases between. Germline V lookup: CDR1 SGHAT, CDR2 FQDESV (reference sequence). CDR3 coding DNA: TGTGCCAGCAGCCCGCCCTCTAGTGATTTTGAGCAGTTCTTC. Its translation: CASSPPSSDFEQFF.

This clone has only a few counts. The same CDR3 arises from other DNA sequences in this sample as well. This rearrangement joins TRBV18 to TRBJ1-1; D is ambiguous. Germline V CDR1 and CDR2: KGHSH, LQKENI. The CDR3 runs to 13 residues. V lost 3 bases and J 0 bases, leaving 5 bases between the germline ends. CDR3 sequence (DNA): TGTGCCAGCTCACCTCCCATGAACACTGAAGCTTTCTTT. This sequence encodes CASSPPMNTEAFF. The full variable domain, rest sourced from reference TRBV18 and TRBJ1-1, is NAGVMQNPRHLVRRRGQEARLRCSPMKGHSHVYWYRQLPEEGLKFMVYLQKENIIDESGMPKERFSAEFPKEGPSILRIQQVVRGDSAAYFCASSPPMNTEAFFGQGTRLTVV.

V usage is TRBV5-4 and J usage is TRBJ2-2; possibly TRBD1 or TRBD2 for D (5 bases each). V dropped 3 bases and J dropped 6 bases, with 15 bases sitting between them. This CDR3 has 15 residues. From germline, CDR1 is SGHNT and CDR2 YYREEE (reference sequence). CDR3 region: CASSWGKRDSGELFF. The CDR3 bases are TGTGCCAGCAGCTGGGGGAAAAGGGATTCCGGGGAGCTGTTTTTT.

The chain recombines TRBV7-9 with TRBJ1-6, with 7 bases lining up with TRBD1. CDR1 and CDR2 (germline): SEHNR, FQNEAQ (reference sequence). The CDR3 has 16 amino acids. Unmatched junction bases numbered 4, after V lost 5 bases and J lost 0 bases. This CDR3 reads CASSPTGSSYNSPLHF. The CDR3 region has the DNA TGTGCCAGCAGCCCGACAGGGAGCTCCTATAATTCACCCCTCCACTTT.